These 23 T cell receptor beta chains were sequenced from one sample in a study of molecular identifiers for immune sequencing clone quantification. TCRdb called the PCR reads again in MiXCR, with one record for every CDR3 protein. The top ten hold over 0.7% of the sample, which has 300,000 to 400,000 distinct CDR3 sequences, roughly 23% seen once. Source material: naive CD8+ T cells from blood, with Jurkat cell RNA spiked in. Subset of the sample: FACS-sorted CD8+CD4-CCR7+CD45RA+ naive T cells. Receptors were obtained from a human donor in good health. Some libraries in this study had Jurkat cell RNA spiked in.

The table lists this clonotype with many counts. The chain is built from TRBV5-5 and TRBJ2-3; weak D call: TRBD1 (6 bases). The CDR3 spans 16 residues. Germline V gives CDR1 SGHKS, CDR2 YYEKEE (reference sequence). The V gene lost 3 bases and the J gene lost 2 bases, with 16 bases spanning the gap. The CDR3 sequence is CASSSRTVPTTDTQYF. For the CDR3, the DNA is TGTGCCAGCAGCTCCCGGACAGTCCCGACCACAGATACGCAGTATTTT.

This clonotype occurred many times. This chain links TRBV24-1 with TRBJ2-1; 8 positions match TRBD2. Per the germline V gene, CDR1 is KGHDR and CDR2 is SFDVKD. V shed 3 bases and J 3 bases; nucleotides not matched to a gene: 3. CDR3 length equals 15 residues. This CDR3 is CATSDKRGIYNEQFF. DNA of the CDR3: TGTGCCACCAGTGATAAGCGGGGGATCTACAATGAGCAGTTCTTC.

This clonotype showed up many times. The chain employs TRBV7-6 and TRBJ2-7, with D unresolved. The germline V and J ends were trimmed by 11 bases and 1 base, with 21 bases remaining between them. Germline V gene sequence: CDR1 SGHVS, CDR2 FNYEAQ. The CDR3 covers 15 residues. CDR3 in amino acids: CASTARAGDSYEQYF. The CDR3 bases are TGTGCCTCAACCGCCCGGGCAGGAGATTCCTACGAGCAGTACTTC.

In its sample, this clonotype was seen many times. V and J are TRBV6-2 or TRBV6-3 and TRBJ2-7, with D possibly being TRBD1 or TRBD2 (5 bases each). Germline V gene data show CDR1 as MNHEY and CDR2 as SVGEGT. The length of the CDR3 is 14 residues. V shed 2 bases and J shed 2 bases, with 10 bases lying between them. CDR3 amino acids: CASSYPPGPYEQYF. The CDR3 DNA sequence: TGTGCCAGCAGTTACCCCCCGGGGCCCTACGAGCAGTACTTC.

In DNA form, the CDR3 reads TGCAGCGCCTTGGGACGACCCTCAACCTGCAATGAGCAGTTCTTC. It is translated as CSALGRPSTCNEQFF. J is TRBJ2-1 and V is TRBV29-1; the D call may be TRBD1 or TRBD2 (5 bases each). Between the trimmed V and J ends, which lost 7 bases and 6 bases, there was a span of 22 bases. CDR3 length: 15 residues. Germline V CDR1 and CDR2: SQVTM, ANQGSEA.

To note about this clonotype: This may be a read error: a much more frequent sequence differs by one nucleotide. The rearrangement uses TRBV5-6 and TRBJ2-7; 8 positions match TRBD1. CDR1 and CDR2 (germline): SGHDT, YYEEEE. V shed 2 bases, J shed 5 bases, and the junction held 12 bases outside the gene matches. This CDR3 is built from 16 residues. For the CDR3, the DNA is TGTGCCAGCAGCTTCGCGTATCTCGACAGGGGAGACGAGCAGTACTTC. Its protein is CASSFAYLDRGDEQYF.

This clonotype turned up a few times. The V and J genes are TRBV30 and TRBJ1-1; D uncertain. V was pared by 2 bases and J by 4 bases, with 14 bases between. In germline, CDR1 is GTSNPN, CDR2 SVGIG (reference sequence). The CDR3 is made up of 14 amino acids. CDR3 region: CAWSLPTGSTEAFF. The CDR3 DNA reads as TGTGCCTGGAGTCTCCCGACGGGGAGCACTGAAGCTTTCTTT.

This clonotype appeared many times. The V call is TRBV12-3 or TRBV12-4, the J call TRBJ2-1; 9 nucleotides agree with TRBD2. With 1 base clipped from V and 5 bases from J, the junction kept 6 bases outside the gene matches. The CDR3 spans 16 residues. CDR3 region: CASSLGGRARNNEQFF. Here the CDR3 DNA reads TGTGCCAGCAGTTTAGGCGGGAGGGCCCGGAACAATGAGCAGTTCTTC.

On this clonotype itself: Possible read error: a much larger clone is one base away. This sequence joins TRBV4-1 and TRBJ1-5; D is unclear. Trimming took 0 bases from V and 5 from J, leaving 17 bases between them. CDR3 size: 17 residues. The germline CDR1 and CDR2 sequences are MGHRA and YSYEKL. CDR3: CASSQEVVPNPYQPQHF. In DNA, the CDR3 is TGCGCCAGCAGCCAAGAGGTGGTCCCTAACCCCTATCAGCCCCAGCATTTT.

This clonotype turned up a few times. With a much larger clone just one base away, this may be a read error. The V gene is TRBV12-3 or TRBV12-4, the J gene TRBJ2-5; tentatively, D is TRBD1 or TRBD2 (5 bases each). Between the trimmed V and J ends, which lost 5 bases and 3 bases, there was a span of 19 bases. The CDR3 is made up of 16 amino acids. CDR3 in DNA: TGTGCCAGCAGTGCATCCGGGGCGCGGGCCAAAGAGACCCAGTACTTC. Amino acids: CASSASGARAKETQYF.

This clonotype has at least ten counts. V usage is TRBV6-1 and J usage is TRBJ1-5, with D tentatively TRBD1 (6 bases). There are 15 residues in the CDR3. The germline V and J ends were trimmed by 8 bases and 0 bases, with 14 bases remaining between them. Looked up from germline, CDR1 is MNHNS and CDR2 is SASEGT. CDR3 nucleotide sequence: TGTGCCAGCGAGGGGGAGGCTTATAGCAATCAGCCCCAGCATTTT. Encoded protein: CASEGEAYSNQPQHF.

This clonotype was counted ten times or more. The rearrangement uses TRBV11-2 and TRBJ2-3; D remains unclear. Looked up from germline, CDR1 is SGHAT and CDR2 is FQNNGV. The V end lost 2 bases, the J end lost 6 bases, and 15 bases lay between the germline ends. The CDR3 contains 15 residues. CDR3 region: CASSLIMGRSDTQYF. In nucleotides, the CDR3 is TGTGCCAGCAGCTTAATTATGGGCCGCTCTGATACGCAGTATTTT.

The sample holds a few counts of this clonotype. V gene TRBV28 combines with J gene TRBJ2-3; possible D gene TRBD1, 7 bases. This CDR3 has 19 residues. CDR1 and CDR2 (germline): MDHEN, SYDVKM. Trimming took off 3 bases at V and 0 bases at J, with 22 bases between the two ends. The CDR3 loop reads CASSLWVRGRDASTDTQYF. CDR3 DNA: TGTGCCAGCAGTTTGTGGGTGAGGGGGCGGGATGCGAGCACAGATACGCAGTATTTT.

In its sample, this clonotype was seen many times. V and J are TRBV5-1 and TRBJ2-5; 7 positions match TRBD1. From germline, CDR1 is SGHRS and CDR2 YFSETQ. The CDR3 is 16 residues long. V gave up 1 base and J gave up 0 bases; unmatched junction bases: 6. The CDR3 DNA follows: TGCGCCAGCAGCTTGCGAAGGGGGCTGGACCAAGAGACCCAGTACTTC. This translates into CASSLRRGLDQETQYF.

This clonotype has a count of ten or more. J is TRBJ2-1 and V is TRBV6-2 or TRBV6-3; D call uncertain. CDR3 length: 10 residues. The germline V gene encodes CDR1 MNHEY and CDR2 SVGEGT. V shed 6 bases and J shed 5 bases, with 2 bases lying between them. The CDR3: CASSDNEQFF. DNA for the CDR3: TGTGCCAGCAGCGACAATGAGCAGTTCTTC.

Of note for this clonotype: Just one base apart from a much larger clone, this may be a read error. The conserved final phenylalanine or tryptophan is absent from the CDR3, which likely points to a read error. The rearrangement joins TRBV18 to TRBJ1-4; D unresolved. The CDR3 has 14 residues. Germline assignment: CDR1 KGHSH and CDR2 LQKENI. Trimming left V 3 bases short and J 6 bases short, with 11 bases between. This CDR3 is CASSPRVMDEKLFL. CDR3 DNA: TGTGCCAGCTCACCGCGGGTGATGGATGAAAAACTGTTTTTA.

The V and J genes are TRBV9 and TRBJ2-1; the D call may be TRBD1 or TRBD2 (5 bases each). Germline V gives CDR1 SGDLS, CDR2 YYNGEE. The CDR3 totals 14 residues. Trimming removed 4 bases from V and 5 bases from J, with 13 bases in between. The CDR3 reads CASSSRDHHNEQFF. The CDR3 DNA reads TGTGCCAGCAGCTCCCGGGACCATCACAATGAGCAGTTCTTC.

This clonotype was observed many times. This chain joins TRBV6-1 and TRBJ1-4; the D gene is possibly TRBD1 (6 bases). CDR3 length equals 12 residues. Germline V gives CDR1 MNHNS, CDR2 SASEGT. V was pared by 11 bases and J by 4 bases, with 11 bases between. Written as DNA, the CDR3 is TGTGCCGGGGGGCGGTATAATGAAAAACTGTTTTTT. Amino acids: CAGGRYNEKLFF.

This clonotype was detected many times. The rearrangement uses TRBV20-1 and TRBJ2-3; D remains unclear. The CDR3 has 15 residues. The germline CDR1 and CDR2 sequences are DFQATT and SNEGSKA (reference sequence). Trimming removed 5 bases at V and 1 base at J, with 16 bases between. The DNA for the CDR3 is TGCAGTGCTCCTACTTTGGGCGCACGCACAGATACGCAGTATTTT. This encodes CSAPTLGARTDTQYF.

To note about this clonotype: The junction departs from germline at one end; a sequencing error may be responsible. The CDR3 reads CASRSGVSNQPLHF. CDR3 in DNA: TGTGCCAGCAGATCAGGGGTTAGCAATCAGCCCCTGCATTTT. This rearrangement joins TRBV12-3 or TRBV12-4 to TRBJ1-5, with D perhaps TRBD1 (6 bases). This CDR3 has 14 amino acids.

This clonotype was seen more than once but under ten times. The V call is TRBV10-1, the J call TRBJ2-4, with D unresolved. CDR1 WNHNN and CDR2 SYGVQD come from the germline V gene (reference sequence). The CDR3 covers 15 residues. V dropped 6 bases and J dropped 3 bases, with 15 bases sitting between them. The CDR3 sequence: CASRPPETIKNIQYF. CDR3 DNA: TGCGCCAGCAGGCCGCCGGAGACGATCAAAAACATTCAGTACTTC.

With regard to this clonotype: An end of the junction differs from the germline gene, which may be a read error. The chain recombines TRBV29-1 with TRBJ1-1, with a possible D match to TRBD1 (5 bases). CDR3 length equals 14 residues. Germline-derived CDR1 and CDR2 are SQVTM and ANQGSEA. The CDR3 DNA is TGCAGCGTGAGAAAGGGGCAGACGAACACTAAAGCTTTCTTT. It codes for CSVRKGQTNTKAFF.

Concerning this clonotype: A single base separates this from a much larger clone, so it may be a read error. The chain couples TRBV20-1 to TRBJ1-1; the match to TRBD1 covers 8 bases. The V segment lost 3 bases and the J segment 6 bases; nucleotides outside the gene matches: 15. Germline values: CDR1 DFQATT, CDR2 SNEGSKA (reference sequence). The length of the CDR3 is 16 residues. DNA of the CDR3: TGCAGTGCTAGGTCAACCGGACAGGGAGTGGGTCCTGAAGCTTTCTTT. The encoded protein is CSARSTGQGVGPEAFF.